One and the same sample provided the 14 T cell receptor beta chains below, sequenced in a study of blood T cell repertoires in COVID-19. Assay used: immunoSEQ multiplex PCR; TCRdb lists only in-frame clones, some missing. The sample yields approximately 300,000 clones, 80% to 90% seen once. The material sequenced was PBMCs or T cells enriched from blood (not recorded which). These receptors all come from a woman aged 25 to 39 who had recovered from COVID-19.

This rearrangement joins TRBV28 to TRBJ1-2; no definite D call. Germline V gene data show CDR1 as MDHEN and CDR2 as SYDVKM. The CDR3 loop spans 12 amino acids. V lost 6 bases and J lost 6, with 11 bases in between. The CDR3 protein is CASSNGEHGYTF. In DNA form, the CDR3 reads TGTGCCAGCAGCAATGGGGAGCATGGCTACACCTTC.

The chain uses TRBV28 and TRBJ2-6, with D uncertain. Trimming stripped 3 bases from V and 4 bases from J, with 13 bases between. The germline V gene has CDR1 MDHEN and CDR2 SYDVKM. CDR3 size: 16 residues. The CDR3 spells CASSLLSGEGANVLTF. The CDR3 DNA reads as TGTGCCAGCAGTTTGTTGTCAGGCGAAGGGGCCAACGTCCTGACTTTC.

CDR3 in amino acids: CATSRDKTGRSYEQYF. The CDR3 DNA sequence: TGTGCCACCAGCAGAGATAAGACAGGCCGATCCTACGAGCAGTACTTC. The chain carries TRBV15 and TRBJ2-7, with D possibly TRBD1 on 6 matching bases. CDR3 length equals 16 residues. Trimming shortened V by 0 bases and J by 1 base, and 13 bases separated the two germline ends. Germline V lookup: CDR1 LNHNV, CDR2 YYDKDF (reference sequence).

CDR3 sequence (DNA): TGTGCCAGCAGTGTCGAACAGGGCTACAATGAGCAGTTCTTC. Its translation is CASSVEQGYNEQFF. The chain links TRBV27 to TRBJ2-1; perhaps TRBD1 as D (6 bases). V lost 5 bases and J lost 3, with 11 bases in between. This CDR3 comprises 14 residues. Looked up from germline, CDR1 is MNHEY and CDR2 is SMNVEV (reference sequence).

The rearrangement joins TRBV7-6 to TRBJ2-3, with 8 bases identical to TRBD2. CDR1 SGHVS and CDR2 FNYEAQ come from the germline V gene. The CDR3 runs to 16 residues. After removal of 2 bases from V and 4 bases from J, the junction contained 8 bases not matched to a gene. Here the CDR3 DNA reads TGTGCCAGCAGCTTAATGACGGGGGGGAGATCAGATACGCAGTATTTT. Its translation is CASSLMTGGRSDTQYF.

This clone was observed a few times. The CDR3 here is CSVVFLTSGDNEQFF. As DNA, the CDR3 is TGCAGCGTTGTCTTTTTAACTAGCGGGGACAATGAGCAGTTCTTC. The chain couples TRBV29-1 to TRBJ2-1, with 10 positions matching TRBD2. The CDR3 is 15 amino acids. The V and J ends lost 4 bases and 5 bases, in that order; junction bases with no gene match: 8. Germline CDR1 and CDR2: SQVTM and ANQGSEA.

The chain is built from TRBV19 and TRBJ1-6; 12 bases align to TRBD1. The germline V gene has CDR1 LNHDA and CDR2 SQIVND (reference sequence). J gave up 11 bases and V 7 bases, and 15 bases lay outside the gene matches. The CDR3 has 17 amino acids. The chain's CDR3 is CASNSVRDRGLVPPLHF. In DNA form, the CDR3 reads TGTGCCAGTAATTCAGTTCGGGACAGGGGGCTCGTACCACCCCTCCACTTT. The complete variable domain, with remaining parts taken from reference TRBV19 and TRBJ1-6, reads DGGITQSPKYLFRKEGQNVTLSCEQNLNHDAMYWYRQDPGQGLRLIYYSQIVNDFQKGDIAEGYSVSREKKESFPLTVTSAQKNPTAFYLCASNSVRDRGLVPPLHFGNGTRLTVT.

This clone was recorded once. This chain links TRBV5-1 with TRBJ1-4; 10 bases agree with TRBD1. V shed 2 bases and J 8 bases; nucleotides not matched to a gene: 6. This CDR3 region has 15 residues. Germline-derived CDR1 and CDR2 are SGHRS and YFSETQ. CDR3 sequence: CASSFGDRGEEKLFF. For the CDR3, the DNA is TGCGCCAGCAGCTTTGGGGACAGGGGAGAAGAAAAACTGTTTTTT.

This clone was recorded many times. V and J are TRBV14 and TRBJ2-3, with D maybe TRBD2 (5 bases). The CDR3 covers 16 residues. CDR1 and CDR2 (germline): SGHDN, FVKESK. Trimming removed 0 bases from V and 6 bases from J, with 16 bases in between. DNA for the CDR3: TGTGCCAGCAGCCAAGATTCGACTATGGGTGGGGATACGCAGTATTTT. It yields the protein CASSQDSTMGGDTQYF. Drawing the rest from reference TRBV14 and TRBJ2-3, the complete variable domain is EAGVTQFPSHSVIEKGQTVTLRCDPISGHDNLYWYRRVMGKEIKFLLHFVKESKQDESGMPNNRFLAERTGGTYSTLKVQPAELEDSGVYFCASSQDSTMGGDTQYFGPGTRLTVL.

The DNA for the CDR3 is TGTGCCAGCAGCTTAGGGACAGGGGGCAATGAGCAGTTCTTC. Translating it yields CASSLGTGGNEQFF. The rearrangement joins TRBV11-3 to TRBJ2-1; 10 positions agree with TRBD1. Germline-derived CDR1 and CDR2 are SGHNT and YENEEA. This CDR3 region has 14 residues. V lost 1 base, J lost 6 bases, and 0 bases stayed unmatched. The full variable domain, with the rest looked up from reference TRBV11-3 and TRBJ2-1, is EAGVVQSPRYKIIEKKQPVAFWCNPISGHNTLYWYLQNLGQGPELLIRYENEEAVDDSQLPKDRFSAERLKGVDSTLKIQPAELGDSAVYLCASSLGTGGNEQFFGPGTRLTVL.

The rearrangement uses TRBV12-3 or TRBV12-4 and TRBJ1-1; 8 bases match TRBD1. CDR3 length equals 12 residues. Unmatched junction bases numbered 2, after V lost 6 bases and J lost 5 bases. This chain's CDR3 is CASRQGDTEAFF. The CDR3, as DNA: TGTGCCAGCAGACAGGGGGATACTGAAGCTTTCTTT.

The chain joins TRBV9 to TRBJ2-3; 10 bases match TRBD2. This CDR3 has 15 amino acids. From germline, CDR1 is SGDLS and CDR2 YYNGEE. Germline trimming cut 0 bases from V and 4 bases from J; bases unmatched to any gene: 2. CDR3 amino acids: CASSVDGLAADTQYF. CDR3 bases: TGTGCCAGCAGCGTAGATGGACTAGCGGCAGATACGCAGTATTTT.

V and J are TRBV20-1 and TRBJ1-2, with 11 bases identical to TRBD1. V dropped 4 bases and J dropped 10; count of bases not matched to a gene: 2. CDR1 DFQATT and CDR2 SNEGSKA come from the germline V gene (reference sequence). This CDR3 is 11 amino acids long. The CDR3 region is CSATGQGDYTF. The CDR3 DNA reads as TGCAGTGCTACGGGACAGGGGGACTACACCTTC.

The rearrangement joins TRBV6-6 to TRBJ1-5; 7 bases match TRBD1. From germline, CDR1 is MNHNY and CDR2 SVGAGI (reference sequence). V trimming: 6 bases; J trimming: 0 bases; junction bases outside the gene matches: 5. This CDR3 is built from 15 residues. Here the CDR3 DNA reads TGTGCCAGCAGGAAAAGGGACAGTAGCAATCAGCCCCAGCATTTT. Its protein product is CASRKRDSSNQPQHF.